This T cell receptor (beta chain) is from a study of blood T cell repertoires in COVID-19. About the study: COVID-19 samples, acute and convalescent, were from the United States, Italy and Spain. PBMCs, B-cell-depleted T cells, or T cells were the source of the cDNA or gDNA that made up the material.

V lost 5 bases and J 2 bases, leaving 8 bases between the germline ends. Germline V gene data show CDR1 as SGHRS and CDR2 as YFSETQ. The CDR3 has 14 residues. Original processing notes: Estimation of nucleated cell counts relied on the amplification of reference gene primers. Repertoires were generated with immunoSEQ multiplex PCR, while TCRdb's copy carries only in-frame clones and drops some. D and trimming were read from the DNA, whereas the V and J calls and clone size are those reported in that table. The sample lists around 63,000 clones, 73% seen once, with around 19% in the top ten. This clone appeared once.

The sequence was obtained from a woman aged 50 to 60 with active or convalescent COVID-19. The sample was peripheral blood. This chain links TRBV5-1 with TRBJ2-6; D is uncertain. CDR3 in amino acids: CASSMNTGANVLTF. Here the CDR3 DNA reads TGCGCCAGCAGTATGAACACTGGGGCCAACGTCCTGACTTTC.